The TCR beta chain under discussion was sequenced for a study of PD-L1 blockade in urothelial cancer. About the study: Analyses used blood from 3 weeks (second dose) and 6 weeks after treatment start.

As to time point: pretreatment peripheral blood. Details on this clone: Its antigen remains unknown.

Broader study findings: Sub-median blood TCR clonality before treatment predicted longer survival.

PCRs each included synthetic TCR analog templates spiked in. This table comes from immunoSEQ multiplex PCR, and its TCRdb copy is limited to in-frame clones, with some not included. The sample lists 49,000 or so clones, about 86% occurring once. V lost 1 base to trimming and J lost 4 bases; unmatched junction nucleotides: 0. This CDR3 comprises 13 residues. Germline V lookup: CDR1 SGHAT, CDR2 FQDESV (reference sequence). The origin of this receptor is a man in his 60s with urothelial cancer. This rearrangement joins TRBV11-1 to TRBJ2-7, with 8 bases matching TRBD1. The source was PBMCs, collected around atezolizumab (anti-PD-L1) treatment. CDR3 in amino acids: CASSLGTGYEQYF. CDR3 coding DNA: TGTGCCAGCAGCTTAGGGACAGGGTACGAGCAGTACTTC.